One sample yielded the 15 T cell receptor beta chains listed below, sequenced in a study of T cells in Graves' hyperthyroidism and ophthalmopathy (dated by TCRdb to between 2019 and 2020). Library prep was done by multiplex PCR. This sample was sequenced with an Illumina HiSeq 2000. The TCR beta CDR3 regions were amplified from the RNA transcripts. A first-round RT-PCR of the TCR CDR3 used the HTBI primer set with the Qiagen OneStep RT-PCR kit. Starting from the raw public reads, TCRdb applied fastp trimming at Q25, assembled clones with MiXCR and retained in-frame beta chains. Every entry covers one CDR3 protein and lists the most common genes and DNA from its rows. This sample has 600,000 to 750,000 distinct CDR3 sequences in its table, and 17% of those were observed once. The top ten clones comprise around 16% of the sample. Sequenced input: blood. These receptor sequences come from a middle-aged man with Graves' hyperthyroidism.

This clonotype was detected a few times. CDR3 sequence: CASSLVGLAATGELFF. Here the CDR3 DNA reads TGCGCCAGCAGCTTAGTTGGACTAGCGGCCACCGGGGAGCTGTTTTTT. The gene calls are TRBV5-1 and TRBJ2-2; 10 bases map to TRBD2. CDR3 length equals 16 residues. Germline V gives CDR1 SGHRS, CDR2 YFSETQ. The trim removed 2 bases at V and 4 bases at J, leaving 5 bases unmatched.

This clonotype has at least ten counts. The chain combines TRBV3-1 with TRBJ1-2; no reliable D call. Germline CDR1 is LGHDT and CDR2 is YNNKEL (reference sequence). CDR3 length: 13 amino acids. V lost 0 bases and J lost 6, with 8 bases in between. CDR3 in DNA: TGTGCCAGCAGCCAAGAAGGATCGGATGGCTACACCTTC. Translating gives CASSQEGSDGYTF.

This clonotype was detected many times. This chain connects TRBV7-8 to TRBJ2-1, with 8 bases matching TRBD1. Germline trimming cut 2 bases from V and 8 bases from J; bases unmatched to any gene: 8. The germline V gene has CDR1 SGHVS and CDR2 FQNEAQ. The CDR3 covers 15 residues. Here the CDR3 reads CASSLWTGMRDEQFF. As DNA, the CDR3 is TGTGCCAGCAGCTTATGGACAGGGATGAGAGATGAGCAGTTCTTC.

This chain uses TRBV5-8 with TRBJ2-1, with D unclear. Germline CDR1 SGHTS, CDR2 YDEGEE. V dropped 2 bases and J dropped 2 bases, with 14 bases sitting between them. This CDR3 is built from 16 residues. The CDR3 region is CASSFLGPPPYNEQFF. CDR3 nucleotides: TGTGCCAGCAGCTTTCTGGGCCCCCCCCCCTACAATGAGCAGTTCTTC.

This chain uses TRBV5-4 with TRBJ1-1; D call uncertain. Germline V gives CDR1 SGHNT, CDR2 YYREEE (reference sequence). The CDR3 extends over 14 amino acids. Trimming stripped 5 bases from V and 5 bases from J, with 16 bases between. CDR3 residues: CASRPDRVRTEAFF. CDR3 DNA: TGTGCCAGCAGACCCGACCGCGTGAGGACTGAAGCTTTCTTT.

This clonotype was counted ten times or more. The rearrangement uses TRBV7-9 and TRBJ2-4; no clear D gene. Trimming took 4 bases from V and 0 from J, leaving 13 bases between them. From germline, CDR1 is SEHNR and CDR2 FQNEAQ (reference sequence). This CDR3 contains 16 residues. CDR3 sequence reads: CASSSRVAVAKNIQYF. The CDR3 DNA reads TGTGCCAGCAGCTCTCGCGTTGCAGTAGCCAAAAACATTCAGTACTTC.

This clonotype has ten or more counts. The chain has TRBV28 and TRBJ1-2; D not certain. The germline CDR1 and CDR2 sequences are MDHEN and SYDVKM. Trimming took 2 bases from V and 8 from J, leaving 12 bases between them. The CDR3 is made up of 13 amino acids. The CDR3 protein is CASSLTPAVGYTF. The CDR3 region has the DNA TGTGCCAGCAGTTTAACGCCGGCGGTGGGCTACACCTTC.

This clonotype has a handful of counts. V and J are TRBV7-2 and TRBJ2-2; no reliable D call. This CDR3 is 15 amino acids long. The germline V gene has CDR1 SGHTA and CDR2 FQGNSA. V was shortened by 2 bases and J by 3 bases, with 10 bases between the two germline ends. In nucleotides, the CDR3 is TGTGCCAGCAGCTTATTTGGTCGTGACACCGGGGAGCTGTTTTTT. It translates to CASSLFGRDTGELFF.

This clonotype was counted ten times or more. DNA of the CDR3: TGTGCCAGTAGTAGACAGGGCACGAACACTGAAGCTTTCTTT. This sequence encodes CASSRQGTNTEAFF. The chain employs TRBV19 and TRBJ1-1; TRBD1 matches 7 bases. The germline V gene has CDR1 LNHDA and CDR2 SQIVND (reference sequence). CDR3 length equals 14 residues. Trimming cost V 4 bases and J 1 base; bases outside gene matches: 3.

V and J are TRBV6-1 and TRBJ2-1; 10 bases agree with TRBD2. J lost 3 bases, V lost 6 bases, and 8 bases had no gene match. This CDR3 is built from 16 residues. Germline lookup yields CDR1 MNHNS and CDR2 SASEGT. The CDR3 loop reads CASRRLAGTYYNEQFF. The CDR3 coding sequence is TGTGCCAGCAGACGACTAGCGGGCACATACTACAATGAGCAGTTCTTC.

The J gene is TRBJ2-7, the V gene TRBV28; 9 bases agree with TRBD1. CDR1 and CDR2 (germline): MDHEN, SYDVKM. This CDR3 spans 13 amino acids. V trimming: 9 bases; J trimming: 2 bases; junction bases outside the gene matches: 5. Here the CDR3 DNA reads TGTGCCAGTCTCCGGGACAGGGCCTACGAGCAGTACTTC. Translation gives CASLRDRAYEQYF.

V gene TRBV28 combines with J gene TRBJ1-4, with 11 nucleotides matching TRBD1. The CDR3 runs to 14 residues. From germline, CDR1 is MDHEN and CDR2 SYDVKM. J was trimmed by 10 bases and V by 4 bases; bases with no gene match: 5. In DNA form, the CDR3 reads TGTGCCAGCAGTTCCCGGGACAGGGGGTTAAAACTGTTTTTT. This gives the protein CASSSRDRGLKLFF.

This clonotype has a count of ten or more. The chain combines TRBV7-6 with TRBJ2-3; D possibly corresponds to TRBD2 (5 bases). The CDR3 is 16 residues long. The germline gives CDR1 SGHVS, CDR2 FNYEAQ. Trimming took off 1 base at V and 0 bases at J, with 11 bases between the two ends. CDR3 loop: CASSLDSGISTDTQYF. The DNA of the CDR3 is TGTGCCAGCAGCTTAGATTCGGGGATTAGCACAGATACGCAGTATTTT.

The CDR3 nucleotides read TGTGCCAGCAATCCAGGGAATAGCAATCAGCCCCAGCATTTT. Translation: CASNPGNSNQPQHF. This chain uses TRBV2 with TRBJ1-5; D perhaps matches TRBD1 (5 bases). The V end was cut by 7 bases, the J end by 0 bases, with 10 bases between. This CDR3 has 14 residues. Looked up from germline, CDR1 is SNHLY and CDR2 is FYNNEI. The full variable domain, with the rest looked up from reference TRBV2 and TRBJ1-5, is EPEVTQTPSHQVTQMGQEVILRCVPISNHLYFYWYRQILGQKVEFLVSFYNNEISEKSEIFDDQFSVERPDGSNFTLKIRSTKLEDSAMYFCASNPGNSNQPQHFGDGTRLSIL.

This clonotype was found many times. The chain combines TRBV6-5 with TRBJ2-3; 9 bases are shared with TRBD2. The ends lost 3 bases at V and 4 bases at J; junction bases unmatched: 11. Per the germline V gene, CDR1 is MNHEY and CDR2 is SVGAGI. This CDR3 comprises 17 residues. The CDR3 sequence is CASSYRPGLAGSDTQYF. The CDR3 region has the DNA TGTGCCAGCAGTTATCGACCGGGACTAGCTGGATCAGATACGCAGTATTTT.